What follows are 29 T cell receptor beta chains derived from one specimen sequenced in a study of blood T cell repertoires in COVID-19. TCRdb's table, derived via immunoSEQ multiplex PCR, lists solely in-frame clones and lacks some. This sample has some 460,000 clones, with 85% to 90% found just once. Sequenced: peripheral blood. The receptors originated from a woman aged 25 to 45 with acute or convalescent COVID-19.

This chain uses TRBV4-1 with TRBJ1-2; D remains unclear. The germline CDR1 and CDR2 sequences are MGHRA and YSYEKL. Trimming pared 0 bases from V and 8 bases from J, leaving 13 bases between. The CDR3 contains 14 residues. The chain's CDR3 is CASSQERGAWGYTF. CDR3 nucleotides: TGCGCCAGCAGCCAAGAGCGGGGAGCCTGGGGCTACACCTTC.

This chain joins TRBV6-6 and TRBJ2-7, with D possibly being TRBD1 (6 bases). Per the germline V gene, CDR1 is MNHNY and CDR2 is SVGAGI (reference sequence). Trimming stripped 6 bases from V and 0 bases from J, with 12 bases between. CDR3 length: 14 amino acids. As DNA, the CDR3 is TGTGCCAGCAGCCACGAGGGGGTCTCCTACGAGCAGTACTTC. Its protein is CASSHEGVSYEQYF.

This sequence joins TRBV6-1 and TRBJ2-5, with D maybe TRBD2 (6 bases). The CDR3 is 14 amino acids. V shed 3 bases and J shed 3 bases, with 11 bases lying between them. The germline V gene encodes CDR1 MNHNS and CDR2 SASEGT. The CDR3 sequence is CASSDFGGKETQYF. CDR3 sequence (DNA): TGTGCCAGCAGTGATTTCGGGGGAAAAGAGACCCAGTACTTC.

The rearrangement joins TRBV7-8 to TRBJ1-5; tentatively, D is TRBD1 (6 bases). Trimming removed 5 bases from V and 8 bases from J, with 19 bases in between. This CDR3 contains 15 residues. The germline gives CDR1 SGHVS, CDR2 FQNEAQ. As DNA, the CDR3 is TGTGCCAGCAGCCCTAGAGTGGGGGGGCGGGAGCCCCAGCATTTT. It is translated as CASSPRVGGREPQHF.

The chain links TRBV15 to TRBJ1-1; D might be TRBD1 (5 bases). The V gene lost 3 bases and the J gene lost 1 base, with 15 bases spanning the gap. The CDR3 runs to 16 residues. Looked up from germline, CDR1 is LNHNV and CDR2 is YYDKDF (reference sequence). This chain's CDR3 is CATSRGQRGENTEAFF. CDR3 DNA: TGTGCCACCAGCAGGGGCCAGCGGGGCGAGAACACTGAAGCTTTCTTT.

The gene calls are TRBV24-1 and TRBJ2-5; D ambiguous. There are 13 residues in the CDR3. Trimming took 4 bases from V and 4 from J, leaving 9 bases between them. CDR1 KGHDR and CDR2 SFDVKD come from the germline V gene. CDR3 region: CATSDRTGETQYF. The CDR3 DNA follows: TGTGCCACCAGTGACCGCACCGGAGAGACCCAGTACTTC.

The chain employs TRBV25-1 and TRBJ1-1; D not resolved. Germline V gives CDR1 MGHDK, CDR2 SYGVNS. The CDR3 has 14 residues. The V gene lost 1 base and the J gene lost 1 base, with 7 bases spanning the gap. The CDR3 region has the DNA TGTGCCAGCAGTGAATTGGGCTGGAACACTGAAGCTTTCTTT. It yields the protein CASSELGWNTEAFF.

The chain has TRBV6-5 and TRBJ1-2; weak D call: TRBD1 (6 bases). The germline V gene encodes CDR1 MNHEY and CDR2 SVGAGI. The CDR3 totals 15 residues. Trimming cost V 2 bases and J 6 bases, with 16 bases left between them. CDR3 residues: CASSYGQGWVHGYTF. Here the CDR3 DNA reads TGTGCCAGCAGTTACGGGCAGGGGTGGGTTCATGGCTACACCTTC.

The CDR3 region is CASSMGQVHYTF. The CDR3 coding sequence is TGTGCCAGTAGTATGGGACAGGTACACTACACCTTC. The chain is built from TRBV19 and TRBJ1-2; TRBD1 matches at 8 bases. V lost 3 bases and J lost 10; bases outside the gene matches: 4. CDR3 length: 12 amino acids. Germline CDR1 LNHDA, CDR2 SQIVND (reference sequence). The variable domain in full, completed from reference TRBV19 and TRBJ1-2, reads DGGITQSPKYLFRKEGQNVTLSCEQNLNHDAMYWYRQDPGQGLRLIYYSQIVNDFQKGDIAEGYSVSREKKESFPLTVTSAQKNPTAFYLCASSMGQVHYTFGSGTRLTVV.

The CDR3 loop reads CASSPSRDRGNLFF. The CDR3 nucleotides are TGTGCCAGCAGCCCGTCCCGGGACAGGGGTAATCTGTTTTTT. The chain is built from TRBV4-2 and TRBJ1-4, with TRBD1 matching 10 bases. This CDR3 has 14 amino acids. The J segment lost 14 bases and the V segment lost 4 bases, leaving 10 bases of the junction unmatched. Germline loops: CDR1 LGHNA, CDR2 YNFKEQ.

The chain combines TRBV7-9 with TRBJ2-7; 9 bases line up with TRBD1. Germline V gives CDR1 SEHNR, CDR2 FQNEAQ (reference sequence). The CDR3 loop spans 14 amino acids. V lost 5 bases and J lost 4; bases outside the gene matches: 6. In DNA form, the CDR3 reads TGTGCCAGCAGCCCCCGGGACAGGGTGTACGAGCAGTACTTC. This gives the protein CASSPRDRVYEQYF.

The chain joins TRBV6-1 to TRBJ1-2; D might be TRBD1 (5 bases). Germline loops: CDR1 MNHNS, CDR2 SASEGT. This CDR3 has 12 amino acids. Trimming cost V 10 bases and J 3 bases, with 12 bases left between them. The CDR3 is CATGRGDYGYTF. The CDR3 DNA is TGTGCCACGGGGAGGGGTGACTATGGCTACACCTTC.

The chain links TRBV19 to TRBJ1-5; TRBD1 might be the D (5 bases). CDR1 is LNHDA and CDR2 is SQIVND in the germline V gene (reference sequence). The length of the CDR3 is 15 residues. Trimming pared 3 bases from V and 3 bases from J, leaving 12 bases between. In DNA, the CDR3 is TGTGCCAGTAGTATGCAGGGCCAAAACAATCAGCCCCAGCATTTT. It yields the protein CASSMQGQNNQPQHF.

The chain links TRBV30 to TRBJ1-1; a weak D match, TRBD1 (5 bases). V dropped 8 bases and J dropped 10 bases, with 17 bases sitting between them. The CDR3 consists of 11 residues. CDR1 GTSNPN and CDR2 SVGIG come from the germline V gene (reference sequence). This chain's CDR3 is CAGGVGQRAFF. In DNA form, the CDR3 reads TGTGCCGGTGGGGTGGGGCAACGAGCTTTCTTT.

This sequence joins TRBV29-1 and TRBJ1-2; 7 positions match TRBD1. The CDR3 is 13 residues long. Germline V gives CDR1 SQVTM, CDR2 ANQGSEA. J lost 0 bases, V lost 6 bases, and 4 bases had no gene match. CDR3 in DNA: TGCAGCGTGAGGGACAGCACTAACTATGGCTACACCTTC. This codes for CSVRDSTNYGYTF.

The count of this clone is one. This chain joins TRBV19 and TRBJ2-2, with 8 bases matching TRBD1. Germline CDR1 is LNHDA and CDR2 is SQIVND (reference sequence). With 3 bases clipped from V and 1 base from J, the junction kept 4 bases outside the gene matches. The CDR3 is made up of 16 amino acids. Here the CDR3 DNA reads TGTGCCAGTAGTATGAGGGGGACAGGGAACACCGGGGAGCTGTTTTTT. Translating it yields CASSMRGTGNTGELFF.

The rearrangement links TRBV28 to TRBJ2-7, with a possible D match to TRBD2 (7 bases). Germline-derived CDR1 and CDR2 are MDHEN and SYDVKM. The CDR3 spans 15 residues. V was shortened by 5 bases and J by 3 bases, with 17 bases between the two germline ends. The CDR3 loop is CASSPGGAGLYEQYF. The CDR3, as DNA: TGTGCCAGCAGTCCGGGGGGCGCGGGCCTCTACGAGCAGTACTTC.

The chain is built from TRBV29-1 and TRBJ2-7; 9 bases fit TRBD1. The CDR3 spans 14 residues. V was pared by 7 bases and J by 1 base, with 8 bases of the junction left unmatched. CDR1 is SQVTM, CDR2 ANQGSEA, per germline. CDR3 loop: CSAETGGKSYEQYF. The CDR3 coding sequence is TGCAGCGCCGAGACAGGGGGTAAATCCTACGAGCAGTACTTC.

The J gene is TRBJ2-5, the V gene TRBV28; 10 bases line up with TRBD2. The trim removed 6 bases at V and 5 bases at J, leaving 9 bases unmatched. Germline V CDR1 and CDR2: MDHEN, SYDVKM. The CDR3 has 15 amino acids. The CDR3 bases are TGTGCCAGCAGGCGCTCAGCGGGGGGGAGGGAGACCCAGTACTTC. Translating it yields CASRRSAGGRETQYF. The entire variable domain, with the rest obtained from reference TRBV28 and TRBJ2-5, is as follows: DVKVTQSSRYLVKRTGEKVFLECVQDMDHENMFWYRQDPGLGLRLIYFSYDVKMKEKGDIPEGYSVSREKKERFSLILESASTNQTSMYLCASRRSAGGRETQYFGPGTRLLVL.

V and J are TRBV7-6 and TRBJ2-1; 12 bases agree with TRBD2. CDR3 size: 15 residues. Germline loops: CDR1 SGHVS, CDR2 FNYEAQ. Trimming at V came to 3 bases and at J to 12 bases, leaving 9 bases not matched to a gene. CDR3 loop: CASSLTSGGPLGQFF. As DNA, the CDR3 is TGTGCCAGCAGCTTGACTAGCGGGGGCCCACTGGGGCAGTTCTTC.

The chain joins TRBV5-4 to TRBJ1-3, with D possibly being TRBD1 (6 bases). CDR1 and CDR2 from the germline V gene are SGHNT and YYREEE (reference sequence). The CDR3 is made up of 12 amino acids. Trimming pared 4 bases from V and 11 bases from J, leaving 13 bases between. CDR3 sequence: CASSKMTGAIYF. In nucleotides, the CDR3 is TGTGCCAGCAGCAAAATGACAGGCGCCATATATTTT.

The rearrangement uses TRBV15 and TRBJ2-5; 12 nucleotides agree with TRBD1. Germline V gives CDR1 LNHNV, CDR2 YYDKDF (reference sequence). This CDR3 is 16 amino acids long. Trimming cost V 6 bases and J 3 bases; bases outside gene matches: 8. The CDR3 bases are TGTGCCACCAGAGAATGGGACAGGGGGCGAAAAGAGACCCAGTACTTC. Translated, it gives CATREWDRGRKETQYF.

This sequence joins TRBV27 and TRBJ2-4, with 11 nucleotides matching TRBD2. The CDR3 runs to 22 residues. The J segment lost 0 bases and the V segment lost 1 base, leaving 17 bases of the junction unmatched. Germline loops: CDR1 MNHEY, CDR2 SMNVEV (reference sequence). CDR3 in amino acids: CASSLFAHSSGGRLVAKNIQYF. The CDR3 DNA follows: TGTGCCAGCAGTTTATTCGCACATTCTAGCGGGGGGAGGCTCGTAGCCAAAAACATTCAGTACTTC.

J is TRBJ2-7 and V is TRBV29-1, with a possible D match to TRBD2 (6 bases). This CDR3 spans 11 amino acids. Looked up from germline, CDR1 is SQVTM and CDR2 is ANQGSEA. V lost 7 bases to trimming and J lost 7 bases, with 14 bases between them. CDR3 DNA: TGCAGCGCGGGTCGGGGAGGTGAGCAGTACTTC. Its translation is CSAGRGGEQYF.

The V call is TRBV28, the J call TRBJ2-7, with 9 bases matching TRBD1. Germline CDR1 is MDHEN and CDR2 is SYDVKM. J was trimmed by 0 bases and V by 6 bases; bases with no gene match: 6. The CDR3 is made up of 15 amino acids. The CDR3 sequence: CASRSRDRASYEQYF. The CDR3, as DNA: TGTGCCAGCAGGTCCCGGGACAGGGCCTCCTACGAGCAGTACTTC.

The genes are TRBV28 and TRBJ2-2; the D gene is possibly TRBD1 (5 bases). This CDR3 has 18 residues. Germline V gene lookup returns CDR1 MDHEN and CDR2 SYDVKM. V lost 1 base and J lost 10, with 25 bases in between. The CDR3 spells CASSLYRPSTVLQEELFF. The CDR3 region has the DNA TGTGCCAGCAGTTTATATAGGCCCTCGACAGTCCTCCAAGAGGAGCTGTTTTTT.

This chain links TRBV12-3 or TRBV12-4 with TRBJ1-2; 7 nucleotides align to TRBD1. The CDR3 is 13 amino acids. V was clipped by 7 bases and J by 5 bases; unmatched bases: 7. As DNA, the CDR3 is TGTGCCAGCACCGCCGGGACAGCTTATGGCTACACCTTC. It codes for CASTAGTAYGYTF.

This clone appeared once. The gene calls are TRBV6-1 and TRBJ2-5, with TRBD1 matching over 8 bases. Looked up from germline, CDR1 is MNHNS and CDR2 is SASEGT. CDR3 size: 18 residues. With 4 bases clipped from V and 7 bases from J, the junction kept 20 bases outside the gene matches. The CDR3: CASSGGTGGPGGRRTQYF. CDR3 DNA: TGTGCCAGCAGTGGGGGAACAGGGGGACCCGGGGGCAGGAGGACCCAGTACTTC.

The chain couples TRBV11-2 to TRBJ1-5; TRBD1 matches 7 bases. The germline V gene has CDR1 SGHAT and CDR2 FQNNGV. The V and J ends lost 5 bases and 7 bases, in that order; junction bases with no gene match: 11. This CDR3 is built from 15 residues. The CDR3, as DNA: TGTGCCAGCAGCGACGCTCGACAGGGCCTCCAGCCCCAGCATTTT. It yields the protein CASSDARQGLQPQHF.